These 30 T cell receptor beta chains share one sample of origin, sequenced in a study of T cell repertoires in cytomegalovirus infection. TCRdb independently ran MiXCR on the reads; one entry per CDR3 protein. In the table there are 65,000 to 90,000 distinct CDR3 sequences, about 4% of which are singletons. Sequenced input: PBMCs. These receptors were collected from a human donor in good health (CMV status not recorded). Some clones in this sample may be carry-over from other donors' samples.

This clonotype occurred many times. V gene TRBV6-1 combines with J gene TRBJ2-5, with 10 bases lining up with TRBD2. Trimming took 7 bases from V and 1 from J; bases not matched to a gene: 6. The CDR3 spans 15 residues. Looked up from germline, CDR1 is MNHNS and CDR2 is SASEGT. Written as DNA, the CDR3 is TGTGCCAGCACCCTAGCGGGGGTCCTCCAAGAGACCCAGTACTTC. This sequence encodes CASTLAGVLQETQYF.

This clonotype was counted many times. The chain combines TRBV12-3 or TRBV12-4 with TRBJ1-5, with 8 bases matching TRBD1. V was pared by 5 bases and J by 3 bases, with 6 bases of the junction left unmatched. This CDR3 has 15 amino acids. DNA of the CDR3: TGTGCCAGCAGTCGAGGACAGGGCCTCAATCAGCCCCAGCATTTT. Translating it yields CASSRGQGLNQPQHF.

At least ten counts were recorded for this clonotype. The chain links TRBV7-9 to TRBJ1-4; D remains ambiguous. V was clipped by 8 bases and J by 6 bases, with 16 bases between them. CDR1 and CDR2 from the germline V gene are SEHNR and FQNEAQ (reference sequence). The CDR3 is made up of 14 amino acids. The DNA for the CDR3 is TGTGCCAGCGCGTCAGTCGGGGTGGATGAAAAACTGTTTTTT. Amino acid sequence: CASASVGVDEKLFF.

This clonotype has a count of ten or more. The V gene is TRBV6-2 or TRBV6-3, the J gene TRBJ2-5; 9 bases fit TRBD2. Germline trimming cut 1 base from V and 13 bases from J; bases unmatched to any gene: 13. Germline V gene sequence: CDR1 MNHEY, CDR2 SVGEGT. The CDR3 is made up of 15 amino acids. For the CDR3, the DNA is TGTGCCAGCAGTTACTTGAGCGGGGGGCCGTCCGACTCGTACTTC. Translated, it gives CASSYLSGGPSDSYF.

This clonotype was detected ten times or more. The chain recombines TRBV28 with TRBJ2-7, with 7 bases lining up with TRBD2. From germline, CDR1 is MDHEN and CDR2 SYDVKM. This CDR3 has 13 amino acids. With 6 bases clipped from V and 5 bases from J, the junction kept 7 bases outside the gene matches. The CDR3 DNA reads as TGTGCCAGCAGATCGGGGGGTGTTCACGAGCAGTACTTC. Protein product: CASRSGGVHEQYF.

This clonotype appeared many times. The rearrangement links TRBV11-2 to TRBJ2-7, with D perhaps TRBD1 (5 bases). Germline values: CDR1 SGHAT, CDR2 FQNNGV. V was cut by 3 bases and J by 5 bases, with 11 bases left in between. The CDR3 is made up of 13 amino acids. The CDR3 is CASSLSLGDEQYF. The CDR3 region has the DNA TGTGCCAGCAGCTTGTCATTAGGGGACGAGCAGTACTTC.

This clonotype was detected many times. This chain joins TRBV6-2 or TRBV6-3 and TRBJ1-5; D unclear. V was trimmed by 6 bases and J by 9 bases, leaving 21 bases between them. This CDR3 region has 15 residues. The germline gives CDR1 MNHEY, CDR2 SVGEGT. CDR3 protein: CASRPSGAVHGPQHF. CDR3 in DNA: TGTGCCAGCAGGCCCTCCGGCGCGGTTCATGGGCCCCAGCATTTT.

This clonotype came up many times. The V call is TRBV7-8, the J call TRBJ1-1, with D unresolved. CDR3 size: 14 residues. V gave up 3 bases and J gave up 2 bases, with 10 bases separating them. From germline, CDR1 is SGHVS and CDR2 FQNEAQ. CDR3 in amino acids: CASSFVGSNTEAFF. The CDR3 region has the DNA TGTGCCAGCAGCTTCGTAGGGTCCAACACTGAAGCTTTCTTT.

This clonotype was detected many times. The chain is built from TRBV27 and TRBJ2-7; 9 bases line up with TRBD1. J gave up 3 bases and V 4 bases, and 7 bases lay outside the gene matches. There are 15 residues in the CDR3. Germline V gene lookup returns CDR1 MNHEY and CDR2 SMNVEV (reference sequence). CDR3 in DNA: TGTGCCAGCAGTTACTCGGGACAGGGTTACTACGAGCAGTACTTC. Its protein is CASSYSGQGYYEQYF.

In its sample, this clonotype was seen many times. The J gene is TRBJ1-2, the V gene TRBV7-6, with a tentative D call TRBD1 (6 bases). Germline V lookup: CDR1 SGHVS, CDR2 FNYEAQ. This CDR3 contains 16 residues. Trimming pared 8 bases from V and 2 bases from J, leaving 21 bases between. The CDR3 DNA is TGTGCCAGCGGACTACTGGGGGGGGCCAAGAACTATGGCTACACCTTC. Its translation is CASGLLGGAKNYGYTF.

Note on this clonotype: A read error is likely, as this CDR3 ends without the conserved phenylalanine or tryptophan. The gene calls are TRBV12-3 or TRBV12-4 and TRBJ2-5; 7 nucleotides line up with TRBD2. The CDR3 has 14 amino acids. After removal of 6 bases from V and 9 bases from J, the junction contained 13 bases not matched to a gene. The chain's CDR3 is CASRFSGGGESQYS. In nucleotides, the CDR3 is TGTGCCAGCAGGTTCTCGGGGGGTGGGGAGTCCCAGTACTCC.

In its sample, this clonotype was seen many times. This rearrangement joins TRBV14 to TRBJ2-3; tentatively, D is TRBD2 (6 bases). The CDR3 length is 16 residues. Trimming removed 3 bases at V and 2 bases at J, with 15 bases between. Germline lookup yields CDR1 SGHDN and CDR2 FVKESK. As DNA, the CDR3 is TGTGCCAGCAGCCACATCCGGGGGTCATTCACAGATACGCAGTATTTT. Amino acids: CASSHIRGSFTDTQYF.

This clonotype was detected ten times or more. The rearrangement uses TRBV5-4 and TRBJ1-2; D remains unclear. Germline CDR1 SGHNT, CDR2 YYREEE (reference sequence). The V and J ends lost 4 bases and 4 bases respectively, with 14 bases between them. This CDR3 region has 14 residues. The CDR3 spells CASSPPGYPYGYTF. The CDR3 DNA sequence: TGTGCCAGCAGCCCGCCGGGATACCCCTATGGCTACACCTTC.

Many counts were recorded for this clonotype. This chain links TRBV7-2 with TRBJ1-2; 10 nucleotides agree with TRBD1. This CDR3 is built from 13 residues. After removal of 7 bases from V and 3 bases from J, the junction contained 2 bases not matched to a gene. Germline CDR1 reads SGHTA; CDR2 reads FQGNSA. CDR3 residues: CASTGTGDYGYTF. DNA for the CDR3: TGTGCCAGCACCGGGACAGGGGACTATGGCTACACCTTC.

This clonotype was observed many times. The chain has TRBV6-8 and TRBJ1-1, with 9 bases matching TRBD1. Trimming cost V 10 bases and J 3 bases; bases outside gene matches: 6. The CDR3 is 13 amino acids. Germline assignment: CDR1 MNHGY and CDR2 SAAAGT. The CDR3 sequence: CATTGTGYTEAFF. CDR3 DNA: TGTGCCACAACCGGGACAGGGTACACTGAAGCTTTCTTT.

This clonotype was counted many times. The chain employs TRBV7-2 and TRBJ2-3, with D perhaps matching TRBD1 or TRBD2 (5 bases each). CDR3 size: 13 residues. CDR1 is SGHTA, CDR2 FQGNSA, per germline. V lost 3 bases, J lost 10 bases, and 14 bases lay in between. CDR3 sequence: CASSLAGRDAQYF. The DNA of the CDR3 is TGTGCCAGCAGCTTGGCGGGTAGGGACGCGCAGTATTTT.

This clonotype came up many times. This rearrangement joins TRBV30 to TRBJ1-1; D might be TRBD1 (5 bases). Germline CDR1 GTSNPN, CDR2 SVGIG (reference sequence). The CDR3 covers 13 residues. The V and J ends lost 2 bases and 1 base respectively, with 8 bases between them. The CDR3 nucleotides read TGTGCCTGGAGTCGACAGCCGAACACTGAAGCTTTCTTT. It translates to CAWSRQPNTEAFF. The full variable domain, completed using reference TRBV30 and TRBJ1-1, is SQTIHQWPATLVQPVGSPLSLECTVEGTSNPNLYWYRQAAGRGLQLLFYSVGIGQISSEVPQNLSASRPQDRQFILSSKKLLLSDSGFYLCAWSRQPNTEAFFGQGTRLTVV.

Comment on this clonotype: Without the conserved terminal phenylalanine or tryptophan, this CDR3 likely stems from a read error. This sequence joins TRBV20-1 and TRBJ2-7, with 12 positions matching TRBD2. The junction had 9 bases not matched to a gene; V was cut back by 8 bases and J by 4 bases. Looked up from germline, CDR1 is DFQATT and CDR2 is SNEGSKA (reference sequence). This CDR3 contains 14 residues. Written as DNA, the CDR3 is TGCAGTACCTATCGACTAGCGGGGGATTACGAGCAGTACTAC. This sequence encodes CSTYRLAGDYEQYY.

On this clonotype: This may stem from a read error, because a much larger clone lies one nucleotide away. The rearrangement joins TRBV12-3 or TRBV12-4 to TRBJ1-5; tentatively, D is TRBD1 (5 bases). Trimming removed 4 bases at V and 3 bases at J, with 16 bases between. The CDR3 is 16 residues long. For the CDR3, the DNA is TGTGCCAGCAGTTCCACCAAGACAGAGGTCAATCAGCCCCAGCATTTT. The encoded protein is CASSSTKTEVNQPQHF.

Many counts were recorded for this clonotype. V and J are TRBV9 and TRBJ1-2; 7 positions agree with TRBD1. The CDR3 has 16 residues. The V segment lost 2 bases and the J segment 1 base; nucleotides outside the gene matches: 8. Germline CDR1 reads SGDLS; CDR2 reads YYNGEE. CDR3 residues: CASSVSPGTDNYGYTF. The CDR3 DNA follows: TGTGCCAGCAGCGTCTCGCCGGGGACAGATAACTATGGCTACACCTTC. Together with reference TRBV9 and TRBJ1-2, the CDR3 gives the full variable domain: DSGVTQTPKHLITATGQRVTLRCSPRSGDLSVYWYQQSLDQGLQFLIQYYNGEERAKGNILERFSAQQFPDLHSELNLSSLELGDSALYFCASSVSPGTDNYGYTFGSGTRLTVV.

This clonotype appeared many times. The chain is built from TRBV7-2 and TRBJ1-2; D is uncertain. CDR3 size: 13 residues. V dropped 2 bases and J dropped 2 bases, with 6 bases sitting between them. Germline V gene sequence: CDR1 SGHTA, CDR2 FQGNSA. The CDR3 is CASSLSQNYGYTF. In DNA, the CDR3 is TGTGCCAGCAGCTTAAGTCAGAACTATGGCTACACCTTC.

In its sample, this clonotype was seen many times. The chain carries TRBV7-2 and TRBJ2-3; the match to TRBD2 covers 9 bases. The CDR3 runs to 16 residues. Trimming took 1 base from V and 4 from J; bases not matched to a gene: 6. Germline V lookup: CDR1 SGHTA, CDR2 FQGNSA. The CDR3, as DNA: TGTGCCAGCAGCTTAGTAAGCGGGGGGCCTCCAGATACGCAGTATTTT. Amino acid sequence: CASSLVSGGPPDTQYF.

This clonotype occurred many times. DNA of the CDR3: TGTGCCAGCAGCCCAGACAGGGGAGGGCAGCCCCAGCATTTT. This translates into CASSPDRGGQPQHF. The J gene is TRBJ1-5, the V gene TRBV7-2; 8 bases are shared with TRBD1. V was pared by 5 bases and J by 7 bases, with 7 bases of the junction left unmatched. This CDR3 is built from 14 residues. Per the germline V gene, CDR1 is SGHTA and CDR2 is FQGNSA.

This clonotype was counted at least ten times. The rearrangement joins TRBV6-2 or TRBV6-3 to TRBJ2-7, with 9 bases matching TRBD1. The CDR3 is 13 amino acids. J was trimmed by 6 bases and V by 5 bases; bases with no gene match: 5. Germline V gene sequence: CDR1 MNHEY, CDR2 SVGEGT. The CDR3 DNA reads as TGTGCCAGCAGTGCCCGACAGGGGGGCGAGCAGTACTTC. Translating it yields CASSARQGGEQYF.

This clonotype has ten or more counts. The rearrangement joins TRBV7-6 to TRBJ1-5; TRBD1 is a possible D gene (5 bases). V lost 4 bases to trimming and J lost 2 bases, with 18 bases between them. This CDR3 is 17 amino acids long. Germline CDR1 is SGHVS and CDR2 is FNYEAQ. The CDR3 DNA sequence: TGTGCCAGCAGCTCTTCCACGGAGGGGTGGGGCAATCAGCCCCAGCATTTT. It codes for CASSSSTEGWGNQPQHF.

This clonotype was found many times. The J gene is TRBJ1-2, the V gene TRBV12-3 or TRBV12-4; D remains unclear. V shed 5 bases and J shed 5 bases, with 3 bases lying between them. The CDR3 runs to 10 residues. The CDR3 nucleotides read TGTGCCAGCAGTCGATATGGCTACACCTTC. Encoded protein: CASSRYGYTF.

This clonotype was seen ten or more times. The rearrangement links TRBV7-2 to TRBJ1-2, with 9 bases fitting TRBD1. With V trimmed by 5 bases and J by 6 bases, 10 bases remained unmatched. Germline loops: CDR1 SGHTA, CDR2 FQGNSA. The CDR3 sequence is 15 residues long. CDR3 region: CASSPFGTGIHGYTF. The CDR3 DNA is TGTGCCAGCAGCCCCTTCGGGACAGGGATCCATGGCTACACCTTC. Full variable domain (outside the CDR3, taken from reference TRBV7-2 and TRBJ1-2): GAGVSQSPSNKVTEKGKDVELRCDPISGHTALYWYRQSLGQGLEFLIYFQGNSAPDKSGLPSDRFSAERTGGSVSTLTIQRTQQEDSAVYLCASSPFGTGIHGYTFGSGTRLTVV.

Many counts were recorded for this clonotype. The rearrangement links TRBV20-1 to TRBJ2-1; tentatively, D is TRBD2 (6 bases). The CDR3 has 14 residues. Germline CDR1 and CDR2: DFQATT and SNEGSKA (reference sequence). Trimming removed 0 bases at V and 7 bases at J, with 13 bases between. CDR3 DNA sequence: TGCAGTGCTAGAGAGCGGGGCGGGAAGAATGAGCAGTTCTTC. It translates to CSARERGGKNEQFF.

This clonotype was recorded many times. The chain carries TRBV7-2 and TRBJ1-1, with D possibly TRBD1 on 5 matching bases. This CDR3 comprises 16 residues. Germline-derived CDR1 and CDR2 are SGHTA and FQGNSA. V lost 5 bases and J 1 base, leaving 17 bases between the germline ends. The CDR3 is CASSHSFTQGNTEAFF. DNA of the CDR3: TGTGCCAGCAGCCACAGTTTTACGCAGGGGAACACTGAAGCTTTCTTT.

This clonotype was recorded many times. This rearrangement joins TRBV7-8 to TRBJ2-7; D call uncertain. CDR1 is SGHVS and CDR2 is FQNEAQ in the germline V gene. Between the trimmed V and J ends, which lost 0 bases and 2 bases, there was a span of 8 bases. The CDR3 is 14 residues long. Here the CDR3 reads CASSLARMTYEQYF. The CDR3, as DNA: TGTGCCAGCAGCTTAGCACGGATGACCTACGAGCAGTACTTC.